This T cell receptor beta chain was documented in a study of spatial heterogeneity in lung cancer. The CDR3 extends over 14 amino acids. From germline, CDR1 is SQVTM and CDR2 ANQGSEA. Unmatched junction bases numbered 10, after V lost 4 bases and J lost 7 bases. Study-level points and caveats: Ubiquitous and regional nonsynonymous mutations were tracked by counts of ubiquitous and regional expanded TCRs, respectively. In tumors, expanded intratumoral alpha and beta TCR counts tracked mutation counts.

This clonotype occurred many times. Its antigen is not known. TCRdb re-derived calls from the 5' RACE reads in MiXCR, one entry per CDR3 protein. The sample shows around 100,000 distinct CDR3 sequences, approximately 4% of them seen only once. As for time point: sample taken at primary tumor resection. Approximately 70 TRACERx patients with early, untreated non-small cell lung cancer donated samples. The authors sequenced whole RNA from tumor, nontumor lung or frozen PBMC without sorting. The clonotype comes from a male donor with early-stage non-small cell lung cancer. The gene calls are TRBV29-1 and TRBJ2-5; 9 bases line up with TRBD2. This material consisted of lung tumor tissue, taken at surgery. The CDR3 loop reads CSVVLAGPLSTQYF. For the CDR3, the DNA is TGCAGCGTTGTACTAGCGGGTCCCCTGTCGACCCAGTACTTC.